The following is a T cell receptor beta chain sequence with its context. The sample is drawn from a study of T cell changes during pregnancy in multiple sclerosis. The repertoire was sequenced with immunoSEQ multiplex PCR; TCRdb's copy has only in-frame clones and lacks some. The sample shows approximately 100,000 clones, around 92% of them seen only once. Germline V CDR1 and CDR2: SGHTA, FQGNSA. The junction had 11 bases not matched to a gene; V was cut back by 10 bases and J by 2 bases. The CDR3 extends over 15 amino acids. Here the sequenced sample was peripheral blood, taken in the second trimester of pregnancy. The clonotype originates from a female donor with multiple sclerosis, enrolled in a pregnancy study. This rearrangement joins TRBV7-2 to TRBJ2-3; 8 bases line up with TRBD2. CDR3 in DNA: TGTGCCACCCTGCGCCCTAGCGGGTCCACAGATACGCAGTATTTT. As protein: CATLRPSGSTDTQYF.